This T cell receptor (beta chain) was retrieved from a study of blood T cell repertoires in COVID-19. Study in general: Italy, Spain and the United States were the sources of the convalescent and acute COVID-19 samples.

Germline loops: CDR1 SEHNR, CDR2 FQNEAQ (reference sequence). This CDR3 has 13 residues. V shed 6 bases and J shed 4 bases, with 10 bases lying between them. The table came from immunoSEQ multiplex PCR; TCRdb's copy has only in-frame clones and leaves some out. The sample comprises 55,000 to 85,000 clones, 88% of which are singletons, and 4.5% to 5.5% rests with the top ten. The chain employs TRBV7-9 and TRBJ1-3; no firm D call. Material: peripheral blood. The source of this sequence is a human donor in a cohort sampled during active COVID-19. DNA for the CDR3: TGTGCCAGCAGTCCTGAACAGGGAAACACCATATATTTT. Translating it yields CASSPEQGNTIYF.